The subject of this entry is one TCR beta chain. This record comes from a study of blood T cell repertoires in COVID-19. Across the study: Acute and convalescent COVID-19 samples came from the United States, Italy and Spain. PBMCs, B-cell-depleted T cells, or T cells provided the cDNA or gDNA that made up the material.

Only in-frame clones appear in the TCRdb table, and some are missing; sequencing was by immunoSEQ multiplex PCR. In the table there are about 23,000 clones, approximately 94% of which are singletons. The CDR3 is made up of 13 amino acids. Germline V gene lookup returns CDR1 SGHRS and CDR2 YFSETQ. With V trimmed by 5 bases and J by 6 bases, 3 bases remained unmatched. The receptor's source is a woman between 45 and 65 years old with active COVID-19. Sequencing was carried out using peripheral blood. The genes are TRBV5-1 and TRBJ2-7; 12 nucleotides agree with TRBD1. The CDR3 DNA reads TGCGCCAGCAGAGGGACAGGGGGCTTCGAGCAGTACTTC. Its translation: CASRGTGGFEQYF.